One and the same sample provided the 27 T cell receptor beta chains below, sequenced in a study of shared clonotypes between healthy human individuals. Data came from immunoSEQ multiplex PCR; TCRdb stores just in-frame clones and leaves some out. The sample lists roughly 2,000,000 clones; 93% were seen once. Naive-designated CD8 cells lacked CD45RO, were positively enriched for CCR7, and omitted terminally differentiated effector memory CD45RA+ cells. Input material: naive CD8+ T cells from PBMCs. These receptors came from a man in his late teens or twenties in good health. Some clones in this sample may be carry-over from other donors' samples.

This clone was counted once. The genes are TRBV19 and TRBJ2-1; weak D call: TRBD1 (6 bases). The CDR3 length is 15 residues. V lost 0 bases, J lost 8 bases, and 14 bases lay in between. Germline-derived CDR1 and CDR2 are LNHDA and SQIVND (reference sequence). The CDR3 reads CASSIEAAAGDEQFF. CDR3 DNA sequence: TGTGCCAGTAGTATAGAGGCCGCAGCAGGGGATGAGCAGTTCTTC.

The chain uses TRBV7-9 and TRBJ1-5, with TRBD1 identical over 9 bases. This CDR3 spans 16 amino acids. The V segment lost 5 bases and the J segment 5 bases; nucleotides outside the gene matches: 10. Germline CDR1 and CDR2: SEHNR and FQNEAQ (reference sequence). CDR3 in DNA: TGTGCCAGCAGCCCGCGGGACAGGGAAGGGGATCAGCCCCAGCATTTT. Translation: CASSPRDREGDQPQHF.

The rearrangement links TRBV6-5 to TRBJ2-7; possible D gene TRBD1, 7 bases. Germline V gene lookup returns CDR1 MNHEY and CDR2 SVGAGI. The V gene lost 6 bases and the J gene lost 3 bases, with 18 bases spanning the gap. The CDR3 consists of 15 residues. As DNA, the CDR3 is TGTGCCAGCAGCCCATTCGGGGGACAGTACTACGAGCAGTACTTC. Translating it yields CASSPFGGQYYEQYF.

The chain employs TRBV7-3 and TRBJ2-2, with no clear D. The CDR3 has 13 amino acids. Germline CDR1 is SGHTA and CDR2 is FQGTGA. Trimming pared 0 bases from V and 6 bases from J, leaving 5 bases between. The CDR3 region has the DNA TGTGCCAGCAGCTTAACGGCGCCCGGGGAGCTGTTTTTT. It specifies CASSLTAPGELFF.

A word on this clone: Other DNA sequences within the sample encode an identical CDR3. The V call is TRBV27, the J call TRBJ1-3, with unresolved D. V lost 2 bases to trimming and J lost 4 bases, with 6 bases between them. The germline V gene has CDR1 MNHEY and CDR2 SMNVEV (reference sequence). CDR3 size: 13 residues. Written as DNA, the CDR3 is TGTGCCAGCAGTTTACGCGGCGGAAACACCATATATTTT. It specifies CASSLRGGNTIYF.

The chain uses TRBV9 and TRBJ2-2; 7 bases are shared with TRBD2. Germline CDR1 SGDLS, CDR2 YYNGEE. Unmatched junction bases numbered 9, after V lost 0 bases and J lost 4 bases. This CDR3 comprises 17 residues. DNA of the CDR3: TGTGCCAGCAGCGTAGAGCCAGCGGGGAAGGGCACCGGGGAGCTGTTTTTT. It specifies CASSVEPAGKGTGELFF.

The CDR3 sequence: CASSVGGGRQTQYF. CDR3 bases: TGTGCCAGCAGCGTAGGAGGGGGGCGGCAGACCCAGTACTTC. The chain has TRBV9 and TRBJ2-5, with D possibly being TRBD1 or TRBD2 (6 bases each). V lost 0 bases and J lost 6, with 12 bases in between. The CDR3 totals 14 residues. Germline V gives CDR1 SGDLS, CDR2 YYNGEE.

The genes are TRBV5-1 and TRBJ2-2, with 9 positions matching TRBD2. CDR1 and CDR2 (germline): SGHRS, YFSETQ. The CDR3 length is 18 residues. After removal of 2 bases from V and 7 bases from J, the junction contained 15 bases not matched to a gene. The DNA of the CDR3 is TGCGCCAGCAGCTTTCTGGCGGCGGGAGGGCCCAATTTCGGGGAGCTGTTTTTT. The encoded protein is CASSFLAAGGPNFGELFF.

The V call is TRBV9, the J call TRBJ2-2; D is tentatively TRBD1 or TRBD2 (5 bases each). The CDR3 length is 17 residues. V gave up 4 bases and J gave up 6 bases, with 22 bases separating them. The germline gives CDR1 SGDLS, CDR2 YYNGEE. In DNA form, the CDR3 reads TGTGCCAGCAGCCCGTTTGGGGACCCCCGTTTGTCCGGGGAGCTGTTTTTT. Its protein is CASSPFGDPRLSGELFF.

This sequence joins TRBV27 and TRBJ2-1; 8 bases align to TRBD1. Germline V gene sequence: CDR1 MNHEY, CDR2 SMNVEV (reference sequence). CDR3 length: 17 amino acids. Losses at the gene ends were 4 bases for V and 3 bases for J; bases not matched to a gene: 11. This chain's CDR3 is CASSWGVDRDLYNEQFF. The CDR3 nucleotides are TGTGCCAGCAGTTGGGGCGTGGACAGGGACCTCTACAATGAGCAGTTCTTC.

The rearrangement joins TRBV27 to TRBJ1-1; D is ambiguous. CDR3 length: 14 amino acids. Deletions cut 5 bases from V and 2 bases from J, with 12 bases between. Germline-derived CDR1 and CDR2 are MNHEY and SMNVEV (reference sequence). The DNA of the CDR3 is TGTGCCAGCAGTCGAGTACTAGCCAACACTGAAGCTTTCTTT. Its translation: CASSRVLANTEAFF.

The V call is TRBV27, the J call TRBJ2-1; TRBD2 matches at 10 bases. This CDR3 comprises 16 residues. Germline V gives CDR1 MNHEY, CDR2 SMNVEV (reference sequence). J was trimmed by 6 bases and V by 4 bases; bases with no gene match: 9. The CDR3 sequence is CASSSYLAGVLNEQFF. The CDR3 DNA follows: TGTGCCAGCAGTTCATACCTAGCGGGAGTACTCAATGAGCAGTTCTTC.

This clone is a singleton in its sample. V usage is TRBV6-4 and J usage is TRBJ1-1; D uncertain. The V gene lost 6 bases and the J gene lost 3 bases, with 11 bases spanning the gap. Germline lookup yields CDR1 MRHNA and CDR2 SNTAGT. The CDR3 is 13 residues long. In DNA, the CDR3 is TGTGCCAGCAGAGCAGACTCTTACACTGAAGCTTTCTTT. Translating it yields CASRADSYTEAFF.

As concerns this clone: The junction departs from germline at one end; a sequencing error may be responsible. The rearrangement joins TRBV27 to TRBJ1-2, with a tentative D call TRBD1 (6 bases). CDR3 size: 13 residues. The V gene's germline CDR1 is MNHEY and CDR2 SMNVEV (reference sequence). The CDR3 sequence is CASSLSPGVGYTF. The CDR3 DNA reads as TGTGCCAGCAGTCTATCCCCAGGGGTCGGCTACACCTTC.

The chain combines TRBV7-9 with TRBJ1-5; D not certain. The V end lost 8 bases, the J end lost 7 bases, and 12 bases lay between the germline ends. The germline V gene has CDR1 SEHNR and CDR2 FQNEAQ (reference sequence). The CDR3 totals 12 residues. The CDR3 nucleotides read TGTGCCAGCTCGGCTTATCGCCAGCCCCAGCATTTT. This codes for CASSAYRQPQHF.

The chain links TRBV16 to TRBJ1-4, with D uncertain. From germline, CDR1 is KGHSY and CDR2 FQNENV. V lost 3 bases and J lost 5, with 19 bases in between. The CDR3 spans 17 residues. The chain's CDR3 is CASSHPLTGRGNEKLFF. CDR3 nucleotides: TGTGCCAGCAGCCACCCCCTCACGGGCCGGGGAAATGAAAAACTGTTTTTT. Together with reference TRBV16 and TRBJ1-4, the CDR3 gives the full variable domain: GEEVAQTPKHLVRGEGQKAKLYCAPIKGHSYVFWYQQVLKNEFKFLISFQNENVFDETGMPKERFSAKCLPNSPCSLEIQATKLEDSAVYFCASSHPLTGRGNEKLFFGSGTQLSVL.

This chain joins TRBV27 and TRBJ1-5; no definite D call. Germline assignment: CDR1 MNHEY and CDR2 SMNVEV (reference sequence). Trimming took 1 base from V and 3 from J, leaving 7 bases between them. The CDR3 loop spans 14 amino acids. The chain's CDR3 is CASSLFGNNQPQHF. CDR3 coding DNA: TGTGCCAGCAGTTTATTCGGGAACAATCAGCCCCAGCATTTT.

CDR3 amino acids: CASSVHRDSGANVLTF. The CDR3 DNA follows: TGTGCCAGCAGCGTACACAGGGACTCTGGGGCCAACGTCCTGACTTTC. This chain uses TRBV9 with TRBJ2-6; tentatively, D is TRBD1 (6 bases). Germline V lookup: CDR1 SGDLS, CDR2 YYNGEE. The CDR3 has 16 residues. V dropped 1 base and J dropped 0 bases, with 8 bases sitting between them.

Note on this clone: Within the sample, other DNA sequences also encode this same CDR3. The gene calls are TRBV7-2 and TRBJ2-5, with D perhaps given as TRBD1 or TRBD2 (5 bases each). The CDR3 consists of 13 residues. V lost 1 base and J 3 bases, leaving 6 bases between the germline ends. Germline CDR1 SGHTA, CDR2 FQGNSA. The CDR3: CASSLVGEETQYF. In nucleotides, the CDR3 is TGTGCCAGCAGCTTAGTGGGGGAAGAGACCCAGTACTTC. The whole variable domain, filled in from reference TRBV7-2 and TRBJ2-5, reads GAGVSQSPSNKVTEKGKDVELRCDPISGHTALYWYRQSLGQGLEFLIYFQGNSAPDKSGLPSDRFSAERTGGSVSTLTIQRTQQEDSAVYLCASSLVGEETQYFGPGTRLLVL.

CDR3 nucleotides: TGTGCCAGCAGTGGTTTGGCAGGGGGCATCTATGGCTACACCTTC. Amino acid sequence: CASSGLAGGIYGYTF. The J gene is TRBJ1-2, the V gene TRBV25-1, with 8 positions matching TRBD1. Germline trimming cut 4 bases from V and 4 bases from J; bases unmatched to any gene: 8. The germline V gene has CDR1 MGHDK and CDR2 SYGVNS. CDR3 size: 15 residues.

The chain carries TRBV11-2 and TRBJ2-1; D possibly corresponds to TRBD2 (5 bases). The germline V gene has CDR1 SGHAT and CDR2 FQNNGV. V lost 4 bases and J 5 bases, leaving 12 bases between the germline ends. This CDR3 contains 14 residues. CDR3: CASSSRTFDNEQFF. CDR3 DNA: TGTGCCAGCAGCTCCCGGACTTTCGACAATGAGCAGTTCTTC.

This clone was seen just once. This chain uses TRBV5-6 with TRBJ2-2; 11 bases agree with TRBD2. The CDR3 extends over 17 amino acids. Germline-derived CDR1 and CDR2 are SGHDT and YYEEEE. V gave up 2 bases and J gave up 13 bases; unmatched junction bases: 16. CDR3 loop: CASSFLAGGRRRSGLFF. Written as DNA, the CDR3 is TGTGCCAGCAGCTTTCTAGCGGGGGGAAGGCGGAGAAGTGGGCTGTTTTTT.

V is TRBV27 and J is TRBJ2-7; no clear D gene. The CDR3 runs 15 residues. The germline V gene encodes CDR1 MNHEY and CDR2 SMNVEV (reference sequence). Trimming left V 0 bases short and J 6 bases short, with 15 bases between. In DNA, the CDR3 is TGTGCCAGCAGTTTATCAAGTCGCCCCCTACCCGAGCAGTACTTC. Protein product: CASSLSSRPLPEQYF.

This chain connects TRBV5-6 to TRBJ2-2, with TRBD1 identical over 12 bases. The CDR3 totals 17 residues. Germline V gives CDR1 SGHDT, CDR2 YYEEEE. The trim removed 5 bases at V and 2 bases at J, leaving 7 bases unmatched. The CDR3 protein is CASRAGQGALNTGELFF. The CDR3 DNA follows: TGTGCCAGCAGGGCGGGACAGGGGGCGCTTAACACCGGGGAGCTGTTTTTT. Drawing the rest from reference TRBV5-6 and TRBJ2-2, the complete variable domain is DAGVTQSPTHLIKTRGQQVTLRCSPKSGHDTVSWYQQALGQGPQFIFQYYEEEERQRGNFPDRFSGHQFPNYSSELNVNALLLGDSALYLCASRAGQGALNTGELFFGEGSRLTVL.

The chain couples TRBV13 to TRBJ2-1, with 10 bases matching TRBD2. V lost 4 bases to trimming and J lost 7 bases; unmatched junction nucleotides: 22. CDR3 length: 20 residues. Germline assignment: CDR1 PRHDT and CDR2 FYEKMQ (reference sequence). CDR3 sequence: CASSSAPGTSARGGRNEQFF. The DNA for the CDR3 is TGTGCCAGCAGCTCAGCGCCCGGGACTAGCGCCCGAGGGGGTCGAAATGAGCAGTTCTTC.

The rearrangement links TRBV15 to TRBJ2-1, with D perhaps matching TRBD2 (6 bases). Trimming cost V 7 bases and J 1 base, with 11 bases left between them. Germline assignment: CDR1 LNHNV and CDR2 YYDKDF (reference sequence). The CDR3 has 14 residues. Here the CDR3 reads CATKAGASYNEQFF. CDR3 bases: TGTGCCACCAAAGCGGGTGCGTCCTACAATGAGCAGTTCTTC.

J is TRBJ2-7 and V is TRBV14; D ambiguous. Germline-derived CDR1 and CDR2 are SGHDN and FVKESK. The CDR3 contains 14 residues. The V end was cut by 3 bases, the J end by 6 bases, with 15 bases between. The CDR3 region is CASSHGPSFIEQYF. The CDR3, as DNA: TGTGCCAGCAGCCACGGGCCCTCCTTTATCGAGCAGTACTTC.